The sequence of this T cell receptor (beta chain) was determined in a study of regulatory T cells in long-lasting Graves disease. Study observations and caveats: TRBV28 was favored in persistent disease, as were TRBJ1-2 and TRBJ2-5.

The CDR3 runs to 14 residues. Per the germline V gene, CDR1 is DFQATT and CDR2 is SNEGSKA (reference sequence). Trimming removed 6 bases from V and 6 bases from J; junction bases left unmatched: 6. Time point noted: newly diagnosed GD, antithyroid drugs for less than 3 months. With RNA extracted from PBMCs as input, the TCR library was made. This clonotype showed up just a few times. Its antigen is still unknown. Building the TCR beta libraries relied on iRepertoire HTBI primers, and CDR3 regions underwent Arm-PCR. TCRdb reprocessed the multiplex PCR reads with MiXCR, giving one entry per CDR3 protein. Of hundreds of thousands of distinct CDR3 sequences in the sample, 12% were seen once. This sample also appeared in a second study, on T cells in Graves' hyperthyroidism and ophthalmopathy. Per that paper: With the HTBI primer set, the TCR CDR3 went through a first round of RT-PCR.

The gene calls are TRBV20-1 and TRBJ2-2, with TRBD2 identical over 11 bases. The sequence was obtained from a woman between 25 and 40 years old with Graves disease. The sample in question was peripheral blood mononuclear cells (PBMCs), obtained at new diagnosis, from a patient treated with antithyroid drugs. The CDR3 protein is CSARLAGGAGELFF. DNA for the CDR3: TGCAGTGCCCGGCTAGCGGGAGGAGCCGGGGAGCTGTTTTTT.